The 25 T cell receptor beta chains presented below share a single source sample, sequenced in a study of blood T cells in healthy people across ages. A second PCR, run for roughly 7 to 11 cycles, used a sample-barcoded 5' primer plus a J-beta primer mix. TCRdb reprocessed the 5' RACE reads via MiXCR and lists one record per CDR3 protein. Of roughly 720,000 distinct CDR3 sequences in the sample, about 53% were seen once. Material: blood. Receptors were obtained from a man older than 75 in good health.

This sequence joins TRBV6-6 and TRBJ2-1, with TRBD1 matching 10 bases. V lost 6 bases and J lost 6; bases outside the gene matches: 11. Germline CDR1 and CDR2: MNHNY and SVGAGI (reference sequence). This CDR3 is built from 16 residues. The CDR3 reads CASSPFSGTGVNEQFF. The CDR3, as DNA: TGTGCCAGCAGCCCCTTCTCCGGGACAGGGGTCAATGAGCAGTTCTTC.

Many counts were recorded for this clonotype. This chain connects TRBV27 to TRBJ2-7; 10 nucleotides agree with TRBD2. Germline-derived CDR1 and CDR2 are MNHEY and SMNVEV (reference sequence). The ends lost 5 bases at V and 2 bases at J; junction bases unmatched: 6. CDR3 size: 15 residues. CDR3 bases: TGTGCCAGCAGTGCGGGACTAGCGATTGCCTACGAGCAGTACTTC. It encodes CASSAGLAIAYEQYF.

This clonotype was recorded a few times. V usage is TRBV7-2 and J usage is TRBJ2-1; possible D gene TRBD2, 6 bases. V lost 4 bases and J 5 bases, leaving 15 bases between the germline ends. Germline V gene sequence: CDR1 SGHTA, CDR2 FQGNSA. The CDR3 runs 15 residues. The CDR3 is CASSYAGTLNNEQFF. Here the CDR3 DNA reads TGTGCCAGCAGCTACGCCGGGACTCTTAACAATGAGCAGTTCTTC.

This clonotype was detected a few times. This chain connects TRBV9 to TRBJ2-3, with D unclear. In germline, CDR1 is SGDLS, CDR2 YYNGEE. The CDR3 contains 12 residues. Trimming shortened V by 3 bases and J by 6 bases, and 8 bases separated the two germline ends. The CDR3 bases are TGTGCCAGCAGCGCCGACCAGGATACGCAGTATTTT. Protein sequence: CASSADQDTQYF. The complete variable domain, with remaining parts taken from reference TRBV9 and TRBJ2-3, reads DSGVTQTPKHLITATGQRVTLRCSPRSGDLSVYWYQQSLDQGLQFLIQYYNGEERAKGNILERFSAQQFPDLHSELNLSSLELGDSALYFCASSADQDTQYFGPGTRLTVL.

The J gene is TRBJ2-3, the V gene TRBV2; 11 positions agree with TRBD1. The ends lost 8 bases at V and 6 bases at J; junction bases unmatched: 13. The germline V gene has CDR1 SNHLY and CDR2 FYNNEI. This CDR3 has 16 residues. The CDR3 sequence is CASLGPGTGGSDTQYF. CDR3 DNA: TGTGCCAGCCTAGGCCCCGGGACAGGGGGATCTGATACGCAGTATTTT. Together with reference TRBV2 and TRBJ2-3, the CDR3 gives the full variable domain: EPEVTQTPSHQVTQMGQEVILRCVPISNHLYFYWYRQILGQKVEFLVSFYNNEISEKSEIFDDQFSVERPDGSNFTLKIRSTKLEDSAMYFCASLGPGTGGSDTQYFGPGTRLTVL.

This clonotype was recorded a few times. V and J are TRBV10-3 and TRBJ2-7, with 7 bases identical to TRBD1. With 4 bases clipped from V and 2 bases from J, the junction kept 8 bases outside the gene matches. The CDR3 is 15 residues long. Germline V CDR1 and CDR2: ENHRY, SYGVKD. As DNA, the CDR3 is TGTGCCATCAGTGCCGGAGGACAGGCAACCTACGAGCAGTACTTC. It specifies CAISAGGQATYEQYF.

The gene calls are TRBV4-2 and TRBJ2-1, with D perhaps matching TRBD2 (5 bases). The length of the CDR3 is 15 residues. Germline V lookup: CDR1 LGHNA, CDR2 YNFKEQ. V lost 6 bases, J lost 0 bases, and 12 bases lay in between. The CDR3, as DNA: TGTGCCAGCAGATCCGGGATACTCTCCTACAATGAGCAGTTCTTC. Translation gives CASRSGILSYNEQFF.

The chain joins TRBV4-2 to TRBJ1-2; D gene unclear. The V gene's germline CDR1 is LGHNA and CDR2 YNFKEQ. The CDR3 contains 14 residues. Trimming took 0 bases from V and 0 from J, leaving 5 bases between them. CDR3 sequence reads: CASSQDPTNYGYTF. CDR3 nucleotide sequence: TGTGCCAGCAGCCAAGACCCGACTAACTATGGCTACACCTTC.

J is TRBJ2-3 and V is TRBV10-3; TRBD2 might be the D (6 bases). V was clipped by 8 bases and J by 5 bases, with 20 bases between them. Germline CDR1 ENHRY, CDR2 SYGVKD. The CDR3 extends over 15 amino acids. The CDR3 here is CAIHRTGAVGDTQYF. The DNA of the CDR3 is TGTGCCATCCATCGCACGGGAGCCGTCGGAGATACGCAGTATTTT.

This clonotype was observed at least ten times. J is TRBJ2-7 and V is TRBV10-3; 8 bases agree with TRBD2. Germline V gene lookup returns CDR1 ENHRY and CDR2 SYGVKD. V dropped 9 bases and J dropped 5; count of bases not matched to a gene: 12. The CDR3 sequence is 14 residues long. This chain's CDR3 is CAIGLGTGRDEQYF. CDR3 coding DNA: TGTGCCATAGGGTTGGGGACCGGGAGGGACGAGCAGTACTTC.

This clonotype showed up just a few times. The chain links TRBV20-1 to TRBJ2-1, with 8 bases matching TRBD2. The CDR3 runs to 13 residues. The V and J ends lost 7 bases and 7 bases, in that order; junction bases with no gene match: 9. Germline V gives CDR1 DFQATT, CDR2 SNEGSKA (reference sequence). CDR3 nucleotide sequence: TGCAGTGGAACCAGCGGGAGTGGGAATGAGCAGTTCTTC. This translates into CSGTSGSGNEQFF.

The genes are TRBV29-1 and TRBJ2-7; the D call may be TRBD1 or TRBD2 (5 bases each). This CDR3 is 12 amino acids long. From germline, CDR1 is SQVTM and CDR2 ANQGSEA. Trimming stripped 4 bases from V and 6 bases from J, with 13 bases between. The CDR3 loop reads CSVGSDSGEQYF. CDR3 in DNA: TGCAGCGTTGGATCCGACAGCGGCGAGCAGTACTTC.

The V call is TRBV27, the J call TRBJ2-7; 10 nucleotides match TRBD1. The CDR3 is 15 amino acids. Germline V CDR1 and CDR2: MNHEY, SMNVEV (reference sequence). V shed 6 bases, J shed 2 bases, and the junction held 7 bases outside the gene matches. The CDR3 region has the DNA TGTGCCAGCAGAGTCCGGACAGGGGGTACCTACGAGCAGTACTTC. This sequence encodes CASRVRTGGTYEQYF.

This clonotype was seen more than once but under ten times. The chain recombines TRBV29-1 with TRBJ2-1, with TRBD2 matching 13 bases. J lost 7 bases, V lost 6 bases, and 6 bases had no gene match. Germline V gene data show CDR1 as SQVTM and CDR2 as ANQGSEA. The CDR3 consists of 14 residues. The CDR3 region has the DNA TGCAGCGTATCTGGACTAGCGGGAGTAAATGAGCAGTTCTTC. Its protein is CSVSGLAGVNEQFF.

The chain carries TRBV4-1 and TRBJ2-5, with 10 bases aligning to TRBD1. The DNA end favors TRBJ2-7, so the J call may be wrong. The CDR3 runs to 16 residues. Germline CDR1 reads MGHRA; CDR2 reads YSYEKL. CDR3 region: CASSRHGTGVTYEQYF. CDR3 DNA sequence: TGCGCCAGCAGCCGGCACGGGACAGGGGTTACCTACGAGCAGTACTTC.

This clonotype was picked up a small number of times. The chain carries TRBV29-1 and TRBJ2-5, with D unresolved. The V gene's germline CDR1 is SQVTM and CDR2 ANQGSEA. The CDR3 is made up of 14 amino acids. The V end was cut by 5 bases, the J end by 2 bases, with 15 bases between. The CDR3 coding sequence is TGCAGCGTTCCGTGGGCCTTCTCTCAAGAGACCCAGTACTTC. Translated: CSVPWAFSQETQYF.

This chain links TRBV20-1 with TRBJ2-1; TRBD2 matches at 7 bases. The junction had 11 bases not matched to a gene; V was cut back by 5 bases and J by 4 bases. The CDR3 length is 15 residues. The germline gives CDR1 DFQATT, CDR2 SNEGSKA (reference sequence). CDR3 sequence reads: CSARGIGGRYNEQFF. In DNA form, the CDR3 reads TGCAGTGCTCGGGGCATCGGGGGGAGATACAATGAGCAGTTCTTC.

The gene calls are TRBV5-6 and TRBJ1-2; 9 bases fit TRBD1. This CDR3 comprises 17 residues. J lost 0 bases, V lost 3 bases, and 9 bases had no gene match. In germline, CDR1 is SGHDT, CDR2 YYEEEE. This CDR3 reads CASSSPGQGRTNYGYTF. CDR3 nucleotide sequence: TGTGCCAGCAGCTCACCGGGACAGGGCAGGACTAACTATGGCTACACCTTC.

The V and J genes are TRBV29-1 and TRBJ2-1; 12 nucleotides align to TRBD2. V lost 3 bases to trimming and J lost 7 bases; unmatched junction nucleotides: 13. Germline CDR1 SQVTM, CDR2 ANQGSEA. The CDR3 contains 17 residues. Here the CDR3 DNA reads TGCAGCGTTGAGGGCCTCGGACTAGCGGGATTTAGGAATGAGCAGTTCTTC. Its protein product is CSVEGLGLAGFRNEQFF.

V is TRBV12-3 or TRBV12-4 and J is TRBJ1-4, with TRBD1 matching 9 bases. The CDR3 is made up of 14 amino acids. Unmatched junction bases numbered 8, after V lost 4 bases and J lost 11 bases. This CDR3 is CASSSGQGPRKLFF. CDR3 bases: TGTGCCAGCAGTTCGGGACAGGGACCCAGGAAACTGTTTTTT.

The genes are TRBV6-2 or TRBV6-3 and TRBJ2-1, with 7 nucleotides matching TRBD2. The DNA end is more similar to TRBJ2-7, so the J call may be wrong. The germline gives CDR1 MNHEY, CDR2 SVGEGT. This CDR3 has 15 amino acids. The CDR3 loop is CASFGGIGPYNEQYF. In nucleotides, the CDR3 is TGTGCCAGCTTCGGGGGGATTGGGCCCTACAATGAGCAGTACTTC.

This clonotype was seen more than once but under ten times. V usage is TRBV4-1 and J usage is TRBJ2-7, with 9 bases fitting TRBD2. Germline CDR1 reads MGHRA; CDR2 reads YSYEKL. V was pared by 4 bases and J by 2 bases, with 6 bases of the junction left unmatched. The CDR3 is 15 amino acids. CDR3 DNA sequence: TGCGCCAGCAGCCCGATCGGCGGGAGGGCCTACGAGCAGTACTTC. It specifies CASSPIGGRAYEQYF.

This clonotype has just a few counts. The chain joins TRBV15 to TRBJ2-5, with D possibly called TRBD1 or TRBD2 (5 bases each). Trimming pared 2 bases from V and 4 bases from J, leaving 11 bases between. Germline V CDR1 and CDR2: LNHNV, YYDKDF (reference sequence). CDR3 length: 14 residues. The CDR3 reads CATSRLAGRETQYF. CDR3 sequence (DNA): TGTGCCACCAGCAGATTGGCAGGGAGAGAGACCCAGTACTTC.

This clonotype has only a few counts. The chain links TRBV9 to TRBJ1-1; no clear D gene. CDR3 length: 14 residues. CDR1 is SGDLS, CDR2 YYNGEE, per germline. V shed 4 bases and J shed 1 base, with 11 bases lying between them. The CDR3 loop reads CASSSTAANTEAFF. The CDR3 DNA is TGTGCCAGCAGCTCCACGGCGGCGAACACTGAAGCTTTCTTT. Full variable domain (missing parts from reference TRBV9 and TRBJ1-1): DSGVTQTPKHLITATGQRVTLRCSPRSGDLSVYWYQQSLDQGLQFLIQYYNGEERAKGNILERFSAQQFPDLHSELNLSSLELGDSALYFCASSSTAANTEAFFGQGTRLTVV.

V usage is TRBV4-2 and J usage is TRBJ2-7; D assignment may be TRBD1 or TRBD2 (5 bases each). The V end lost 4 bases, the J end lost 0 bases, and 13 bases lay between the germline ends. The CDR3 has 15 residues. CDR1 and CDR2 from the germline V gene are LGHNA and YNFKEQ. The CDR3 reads CASSPRAGSSYEQYF. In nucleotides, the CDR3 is TGTGCCAGCAGCCCCAGGGCGGGTAGCTCCTACGAGCAGTACTTC.